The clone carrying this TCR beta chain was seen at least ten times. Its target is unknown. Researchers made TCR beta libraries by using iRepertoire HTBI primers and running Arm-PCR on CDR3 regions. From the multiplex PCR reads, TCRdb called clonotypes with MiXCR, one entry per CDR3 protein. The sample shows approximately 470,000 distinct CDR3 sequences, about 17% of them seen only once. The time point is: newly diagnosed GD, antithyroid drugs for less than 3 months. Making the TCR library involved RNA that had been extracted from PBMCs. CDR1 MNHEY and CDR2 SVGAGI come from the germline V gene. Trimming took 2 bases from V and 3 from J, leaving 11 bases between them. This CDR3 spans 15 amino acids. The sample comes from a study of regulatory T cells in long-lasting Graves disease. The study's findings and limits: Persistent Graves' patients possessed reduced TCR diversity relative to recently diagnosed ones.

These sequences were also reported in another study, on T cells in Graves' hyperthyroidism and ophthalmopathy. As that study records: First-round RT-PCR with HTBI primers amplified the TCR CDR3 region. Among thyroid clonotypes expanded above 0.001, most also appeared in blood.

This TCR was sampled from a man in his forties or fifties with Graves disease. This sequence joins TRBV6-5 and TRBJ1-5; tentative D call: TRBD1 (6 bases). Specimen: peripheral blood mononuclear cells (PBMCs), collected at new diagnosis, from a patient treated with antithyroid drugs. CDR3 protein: CASSYPDSLNQPQHF. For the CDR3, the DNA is TGTGCCAGCAGTTACCCGGACAGCCTCAATCAGCCCCAGCATTTT.